What follows describes a single T cell receptor (beta chain). The data stem from a study of cytomegalovirus exposure and HLA in healthy donors. 13 Jbeta primers and 60 Vbeta primers were used for the PCR. The assay was immunoSEQ multiplex PCR, and TCRdb's table has in-frame clones only and misses some. There are more than 110,000 clones in the sample; roughly 77% occur only once, and 1.6% lies in the top ten. Germline CDR1 and CDR2: SQVTM and ANQGSEA. This CDR3 contains 15 residues. V gave up 1 base and J gave up 9 bases, with 19 bases separating them. The rearrangement uses TRBV29-1 and TRBJ2-4, with D possibly TRBD1 on 6 matching bases. This clonotype was sampled from a woman aged 30 to 39 in good health and CMV-seronegative. The sequencing sample was made of PBMCs. CDR3 in DNA: TGCAGCGTTGAAGGCGTAATGACAGGTCCGAGCATTCAGTACTTC. Its translation: CSVEGVMTGPSIQYF.